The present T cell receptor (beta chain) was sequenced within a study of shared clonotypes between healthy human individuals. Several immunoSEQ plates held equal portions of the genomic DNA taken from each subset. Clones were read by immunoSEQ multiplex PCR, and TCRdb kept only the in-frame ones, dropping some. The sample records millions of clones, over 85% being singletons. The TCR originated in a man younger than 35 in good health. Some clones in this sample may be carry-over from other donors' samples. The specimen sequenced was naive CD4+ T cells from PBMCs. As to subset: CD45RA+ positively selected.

The CDR3 DNA follows: TGTGCCAGCAGCAGACCCACGATCCGGGATGAGCAGTTCTTC. Amino acid sequence: CASSRPTIRDEQFF. The chain carries TRBV6-1 and TRBJ2-1; D is unclear. CDR3 length equals 14 residues. CDR1 is MNHNS, CDR2 SASEGT, per germline. V was shortened by 6 bases and J by 8 bases, with 17 bases between the two germline ends.